The T cell receptor beta chain described here comes from a study of T-cell reconstitution after alpha-beta-depleted transplantation in children. Whole-study findings and limits: A year had passed since transplant, and T-cell counts and diversity by then came mostly from newly produced T cells. Recipient T cells and thymic progenitors that survived were the source of the high TCRbeta diversity seen at day 60 in some patients. About two months after transplant, alpha-beta T cells reportedly came from several hundred expanded graft clones.

About this clonotype: The antigen is unknown.

There are 13 residues in the CDR3. Deletions cut 6 bases from V and 3 bases from J, with 11 bases between. The TCRbeta library incorporated unique molecular identifiers. TCRdb ran MiXCR on the PCR reads and lists one entry per CDR3 protein. This table holds fewer than 700,000 distinct CDR3 sequences, approximately 22% found once. The rearrangement links TRBV12-3 or TRBV12-4 to TRBJ2-5, with D perhaps being TRBD1 or TRBD2 (6 bases each). The sample was PBMCs, mostly from graft donor cells, taken 360 days after TCRalphabeta/CD19-depleted stem cell transplant. The TCR sequence derives from a boy in the first two years of life who had a stem cell transplant for acute myeloid leukemia, so the T cells may come from the graft donor. The CDR3 sequence is CASRGGREETQYF. DNA of the CDR3: TGTGCCAGCAGGGGGGGCCGGGAAGAGACCCAGTACTTC.